This entry concerns a single TCR beta chain. The data stem from a study of T-cell memory formation after mild COVID-19. Study summary: TCR clusters were mostly confined to one donor each.

5'RACE with constant-segment primers built TCRalpha and TCRbeta cDNA libraries with UMIs. TCRdb used MiXCR to reprocess the 5' RACE reads, holding one entry per CDR3 protein. The sample holds roughly 560,000 distinct CDR3 sequences, 20% seen once. In germline, CDR1 is LGHDT, CDR2 YNNKEL (reference sequence). V was clipped by 3 bases and J by 0 bases, with 14 bases between them. The length of the CDR3 is 16 residues. The sequencing sample was made of PBMCs or a T cell subset sorted from them (not recorded which). This receptor was identified in an adult woman who had mild COVID-19 (a few samples of this study predate the infection). Cell type and time point are not known. V is TRBV3-1 and J is TRBJ1-2, with D perhaps matching TRBD1 (5 bases). CDR3: CASSQEGIISNYGYTF. In nucleotides, the CDR3 is TGTGCCAGCAGCCAGGAGGGGATTATTTCTAACTATGGCTACACCTTC.